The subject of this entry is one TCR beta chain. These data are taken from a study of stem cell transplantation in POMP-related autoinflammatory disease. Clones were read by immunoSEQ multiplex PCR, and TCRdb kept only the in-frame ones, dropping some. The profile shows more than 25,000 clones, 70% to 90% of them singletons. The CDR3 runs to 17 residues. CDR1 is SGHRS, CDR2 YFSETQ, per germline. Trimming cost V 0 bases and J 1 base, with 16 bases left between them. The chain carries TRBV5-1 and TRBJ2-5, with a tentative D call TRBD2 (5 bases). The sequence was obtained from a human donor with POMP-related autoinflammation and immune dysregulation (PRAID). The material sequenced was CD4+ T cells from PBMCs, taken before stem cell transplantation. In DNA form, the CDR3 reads TGCGCCAGCAGCTTGGCCTTGGGGAGCAATCCCCAAGAGACCCAGTACTTC. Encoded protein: CASSLALGSNPQETQYF. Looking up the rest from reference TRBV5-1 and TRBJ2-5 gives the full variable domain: KAGVTQTPRYLIKTRGQQVTLSCSPISGHRSVSWYQQTPGQGLQFLFEYFSETQRNKGNFPGRFSGRQFSNSRSEMNVSTLELGDSALYLCASSLALGSNPQETQYFGPGTRLLVL.